A single sample gave rise to the 13 T cell receptor beta chains below, sequenced in a study of blood T cell repertoires in COVID-19. Produced via immunoSEQ multiplex PCR; TCRdb's table is partial and in-frame only. The sample lists tens of thousands of clones, around 88% occurring once. Sequencing was performed on peripheral blood. The receptors shown here come from a human donor in a cohort sampled during active COVID-19.

This CDR3 reads CASRSQGSPNYGYTF. For the CDR3, the DNA is TGTGCCAGTAGATCGCAGGGTAGTCCCAACTATGGCTACACCTTC. The V call is TRBV19, the J call TRBJ1-2, with D perhaps matching TRBD1 (5 bases). This CDR3 comprises 15 residues. V lost 6 bases to trimming and J lost 2 bases, with 16 bases between them. The germline gives CDR1 LNHDA, CDR2 SQIVND (reference sequence).

The chain is built from TRBV28 and TRBJ1-3, with a weak D call TRBD1 (5 bases). The CDR3 is made up of 18 amino acids. V gave up 7 bases and J gave up 0 bases, with 22 bases separating them. Germline values: CDR1 MDHEN, CDR2 SYDVKM. Here the CDR3 reads CASKPGGVPSNSGNTIYF. The CDR3 region has the DNA TGTGCCAGCAAACCTGGGGGGGTCCCGAGCAACTCTGGAAACACCATATATTTT.

CDR3 loop: CASSLGASPLQETQYF. The CDR3 coding sequence is TGTGCCAGCAGCTTGGGAGCGTCTCCCCTCCAAGAGACCCAGTACTTC. The chain has TRBV5-6 and TRBJ2-5; D is undetermined. The CDR3 is 16 amino acids. The germline V gene encodes CDR1 SGHDT and CDR2 YYEEEE. Trimming stripped 0 bases from V and 1 base from J, with 13 bases between.

The gene calls are TRBV2 and TRBJ2-6, with 7 bases fitting TRBD1. Germline V gene lookup returns CDR1 SNHLY and CDR2 FYNNEI. V shed 6 bases and J 1 base; nucleotides not matched to a gene: 3. This CDR3 spans 15 amino acids. The CDR3 nucleotides read TGTGCCAGCAGGGCGACAGGGTCTGGGGCCAACGTCCTGACTTTC. This encodes CASRATGSGANVLTF.

The chain uses TRBV19 and TRBJ2-1; 14 positions agree with TRBD2. From germline, CDR1 is LNHDA and CDR2 SQIVND (reference sequence). This CDR3 comprises 17 residues. V shed 5 bases, J shed 7 bases, and the junction held 10 bases outside the gene matches. Here the CDR3 DNA reads TGTGCCAGTAGTTTAAGGGGGACTAGCGGGAGTCAGAATGAGCAGTTCTTC. Its translation is CASSLRGTSGSQNEQFF.

The CDR3 DNA reads as TGTGCCAGCTCACCAACGAGGAACACTGAAGCTTTCTTT. It specifies CASSPTRNTEAFF. The rearrangement joins TRBV18 to TRBJ1-1; unclear D gene. The CDR3 sequence is 13 residues long. V lost 2 bases, J lost 1 base, and 5 bases lay in between. CDR1 and CDR2 (germline): KGHSH, LQKENI.

This rearrangement joins TRBV3-1 (or the pseudogene TRBV3-2) to TRBJ1-3, with D unresolved. The germline CDR1 and CDR2 sequences are LGHDT and YNNKEL (reference sequence). V lost 7 bases and J 4 bases, leaving 11 bases between the germline ends. The CDR3 runs to 13 residues. The CDR3 protein is CASKRVNGNTIYF. For the CDR3, the DNA is TGTGCCAGCAAACGGGTAAACGGAAACACCATATATTTT.

The rearrangement uses TRBV5-5 and TRBJ2-5; 9 positions match TRBD2. The germline V gene has CDR1 SGHKS and CDR2 YYEKEE (reference sequence). This CDR3 comprises 16 residues. V was clipped by 2 bases and J by 4 bases; unmatched bases: 9. The CDR3 DNA reads as TGTGCCAGCAGCTTAACGACTAGCGGTGGGGGAGAGACCCAGTACTTC. It is translated as CASSLTTSGGGETQYF.

This sequence joins TRBV27 and TRBJ1-2; TRBD1 aligns across 7 bases. The V and J ends lost 3 bases and 6 bases, in that order; junction bases with no gene match: 7. CDR1 is MNHEY, CDR2 SMNVEV, per germline (reference sequence). The CDR3 length is 14 residues. The CDR3 is CASSFTTGYHGYTF. The DNA of the CDR3 is TGTGCCAGCAGTTTTACGACAGGGTATCATGGCTACACCTTC.

This sequence joins TRBV28 and TRBJ2-3, with 11 bases lining up with TRBD2. The CDR3 spans 16 residues. The V gene's germline CDR1 is MDHEN and CDR2 SYDVKM. V dropped 2 bases and J dropped 4; count of bases not matched to a gene: 5. The CDR3, as DNA: TGTGCCAGCAGTTTAAGTAGCGGGAGGGTTGCAGATACGCAGTATTTT. It specifies CASSLSSGRVADTQYF.

V is TRBV3-1 (or the pseudogene TRBV3-2) and J is TRBJ2-7; TRBD2 agrees at 12 bases. Trimming cost V 4 bases and J 5 bases; bases outside gene matches: 6. The CDR3 runs 15 residues. CDR1 and CDR2 (germline): LGHDT, YNNKEL (reference sequence). CDR3 in amino acids: CASSRTSGNHDEQYF. In DNA, the CDR3 is TGTGCCAGCAGCCGGACTAGCGGGAATCACGACGAGCAGTACTTC.

This chain links TRBV5-6 with TRBJ2-2; tentatively, D is TRBD2 (6 bases). Germline V CDR1 and CDR2: SGHDT, YYEEEE. The CDR3 consists of 15 residues. With 0 bases removed from V and 7 bases from J, the gap between germline ends came to 13 bases. CDR3 coding DNA: TGTGCCAGCAGCTTGGTGGGAGGTTTCGGCGGGGAGCTGTTTTTT. Its translation is CASSLVGGFGGELFF.

This chain uses TRBV27 with TRBJ2-3; 12 bases map to TRBD2. CDR3 size: 17 residues. CDR1 MNHEY and CDR2 SMNVEV come from the germline V gene (reference sequence). The V segment lost 3 bases and the J segment 3 bases; nucleotides outside the gene matches: 7. CDR3 sequence: CASSLPKTSGRTDTQYF. The CDR3 DNA reads as TGTGCCAGCAGTTTGCCCAAGACTAGCGGGAGAACAGATACGCAGTATTTT.